These 20 T cell receptor beta chains were sequenced from one sample in a study of T cells after yellow fever vaccination. Via MiXCR, TCRdb re-called the 5' RACE reads, giving one row per CDR3 protein. The repertoire holds fewer than 350,000 distinct CDR3 sequences, with 3.5% to 4.5% as singletons. Source: PBMCs, taken 15 days after the yellow fever booster vaccination. These TCRs come from a man aged 18 to 29 who received the YFV17D yellow fever vaccine.

The chain uses TRBV4-1 and TRBJ2-7; possible D gene TRBD2, 6 bases. V gave up 2 bases and J gave up 4 bases, with 12 bases separating them. This CDR3 has 14 amino acids. Germline V gene lookup returns CDR1 MGHRA and CDR2 YSYEKL. The CDR3, as DNA: TGCGCCAGCAGCCAAAGTGTGGCGGGGTACGAGCAGTACGTC. Its protein product is CASSQSVAGYEQYV.

This clonotype has ten or more counts. The chain employs TRBV18 and TRBJ2-1; 9 bases map to TRBD1. V was clipped by 3 bases and J by 6 bases; unmatched bases: 6. The CDR3 has 15 residues. Germline CDR1 KGHSH, CDR2 LQKENI. CDR3 nucleotide sequence: TGTGCCAGCTCACCTCTAGGACAGGGGACCAATGAGCAGTTCTTC. This sequence encodes CASSPLGQGTNEQFF.

This clonotype was recorded a few times. The chain employs TRBV5-1 and TRBJ2-5; D unclear. In germline, CDR1 is SGHRS, CDR2 YFSETQ. With 0 bases removed from V and 2 bases from J, the gap between germline ends came to 20 bases. This CDR3 is built from 18 residues. CDR3 residues: CASSLESFSQLGQETQYF. The CDR3 bases are TGCGCCAGCAGCTTGGAGTCGTTCTCGCAGTTGGGGCAAGAGACCCAGTACTTC.

The rearrangement links TRBV5-4 to TRBJ2-7, with D tentatively TRBD1 or TRBD2 (6 bases each). The CDR3 runs to 16 residues. The V end lost 0 bases, the J end lost 2 bases, and 15 bases lay between the germline ends. In germline, CDR1 is SGHNT, CDR2 YYREEE (reference sequence). CDR3 sequence reads: CASSLGRGGLTYEQYF. The CDR3 DNA is TGTGCCAGCAGCTTGGGAAGAGGGGGGCTTACCTACGAGCAGTACTTC.

J is TRBJ1-5 and V is TRBV27, with no clear D. The CDR3 spans 15 residues. Germline V gene lookup returns CDR1 MNHEY and CDR2 SMNVEV (reference sequence). V was shortened by 2 bases and J by 5 bases, with 13 bases between the two germline ends. CDR3 DNA sequence: TGTGCCAGCAGTTTACGATATCGTGGAGATCAGCCCCAGCATTTT. Protein sequence: CASSLRYRGDQPQHF.

At least ten counts were recorded for this clonotype. In DNA, the CDR3 is TGCGCCAGCAGCCAAGATACCCCTAGCACAGATACGCAGTATTTT. Translating gives CASSQDTPSTDTQYF. This rearrangement joins TRBV4-3 to TRBJ2-3; D ambiguous. CDR1 and CDR2 from the germline V gene are LGHNA and YSLEER. This CDR3 is built from 15 residues. Trimming pared 0 bases from V and 0 bases from J, leaving 7 bases between.

This chain uses TRBV7-8 with TRBJ2-1; 9 positions match TRBD2. The CDR3 is 16 residues long. Germline V gene data show CDR1 as SGHVS and CDR2 as FQNEAQ. J was trimmed by 0 bases and V by 3 bases; bases with no gene match: 3. Here the CDR3 DNA reads TGTGCCAGCAGCTTGGCGGGGGGGCCCTCCTACAATGAGCAGTTCTTC. Its translation is CASSLAGGPSYNEQFF.

Only a few counts were recorded for this clonotype. V and J are TRBV18 and TRBJ2-1; 9 positions agree with TRBD2. Germline lookup yields CDR1 KGHSH and CDR2 LQKENI. J gave up 7 bases and V 1 base, and 8 bases lay outside the gene matches. CDR3 length equals 16 residues. CDR3 sequence (DNA): TGTGCCAGCTCACCACTACCAAGCGGGGGGCCTAATGAGCAGTTCTTC. This codes for CASSPLPSGGPNEQFF.

This clonotype was counted many times. This sequence joins TRBV6-2 or TRBV6-3 and TRBJ2-3, with D possibly matching TRBD2 (6 bases). This CDR3 region has 15 residues. Between the trimmed V and J ends, which lost 7 bases and 2 bases, there was a span of 16 bases. Germline V CDR1 and CDR2: MNHEY, SVGEGT. In nucleotides, the CDR3 is TGTGCCAGCACTCGGACTACATCACCCACAGATACGCAGTATTTT. This encodes CASTRTTSPTDTQYF.

This clonotype was picked up a small number of times. The chain joins TRBV5-1 to TRBJ2-3; 7 bases are shared with TRBD1. The CDR3 extends over 14 amino acids. The germline V gene has CDR1 SGHRS and CDR2 YFSETQ. Losses at the gene ends were 3 bases for V and 3 bases for J; bases not matched to a gene: 4. This CDR3 is CASSSRQGTDTQYF. For the CDR3, the DNA is TGCGCCAGCAGCTCCCGACAGGGTACAGATACGCAGTATTTT. Together with reference TRBV5-1 and TRBJ2-3, the CDR3 gives the full variable domain: KAGVTQTPRYLIKTRGQQVTLSCSPISGHRSVSWYQQTPGQGLQFLFEYFSETQRNKGNFPGRFSGRQFSNSRSEMNVSTLELGDSALYLCASSSRQGTDTQYFGPGTRLTVL.

This clonotype was counted only a few times. The V and J genes are TRBV6-2 or TRBV6-3 and TRBJ1-5; no firm D call. The ends were cut back, 5 bases at V and 5 bases at J, with 10 bases in the middle. This CDR3 comprises 13 residues. Germline CDR1 and CDR2: MNHEY and SVGEGT. CDR3 sequence (DNA): TGTGCCAGCAGTGACTTCATCCATCAGCCCCAGCATTTT. Translated, it gives CASSDFIHQPQHF.

This clonotype was recorded many times. One end of the junction is discordant with germline, which a read error may explain. The V and J genes are TRBV5-1 and TRBJ2-1; D not resolved. The germline CDR1 and CDR2 sequences are SGHRS and YFSETQ. This CDR3 region has 15 residues. CDR3 sequence (DNA): TGCGCCAGCACCTTGGGGAACAGCGAGTCGGGTGAGCAGTTCTTC. This translates into CASTLGNSESGEQFF.

This clonotype was counted ten times or more. This chain uses TRBV28 with TRBJ2-7; D ambiguous. The germline CDR1 and CDR2 sequences are MDHEN and SYDVKM. The CDR3 sequence is 11 residues long. V lost 4 bases and J lost 3, with 4 bases in between. The CDR3 sequence: CASSSLYEQYV. In DNA, the CDR3 is TGTGCCAGCAGTTCTCTCTACGAGCAGTACGTC.

This chain joins TRBV7-3 and TRBJ2-2; TRBD1 agrees at 7 bases. The trim removed 3 bases at V and 8 bases at J, leaving 3 bases unmatched. Germline V gene lookup returns CDR1 SGHTA and CDR2 FQGTGA. The CDR3 is 13 amino acids. CDR3 protein: CASSFYRGGELFF. The CDR3 nucleotides read TGTGCCAGCAGCTTCTACAGGGGTGGGGAGCTGTTTTTT.

The chain links TRBV21-1 to TRBJ1-5. TRBV21-1 is assigned pseudogene status. The CDR3 runs to 17 residues. The CDR3 here is CASSKALGVGSNQPQHF. Written as DNA, the CDR3 is TGTGCCAGCAGCAAAGCGCTCGGGGTAGGAAGCAATCAGCCCCAGCATTTT.

This clonotype was observed a few times. The CDR3, as DNA: TGCGCCAGCAGCCAAGATTTGATCACCGGGGAGCTGTTTTTT. Protein: CASSQDLITGELFF. The chain combines TRBV4-1 with TRBJ2-2; unclear D gene. The CDR3 loop spans 14 amino acids. Germline V gene data show CDR1 as MGHRA and CDR2 as YSYEKL. Trimming left V 0 bases short and J 4 bases short, with 6 bases between.

This chain joins TRBV20-1 and TRBJ2-5; D is uncertain. Germline loops: CDR1 DFQATT, CDR2 SNEGSKA (reference sequence). Trimming took 0 bases from V and 4 from J, leaving 12 bases between them. The CDR3 spans 14 residues. CDR3 DNA sequence: TGCAGTGCTAGAGATCCCCAGCGAACAGAGACCCAGTACTTC. This encodes CSARDPQRTETQYF.

This clonotype was recorded many times. The chain has TRBV12-3 or TRBV12-4 and TRBJ2-5; 8 bases line up with TRBD2. V dropped 6 bases and J dropped 2; count of bases not matched to a gene: 8. There are 15 residues in the CDR3. The CDR3 DNA follows: TGTGCCAGCAGCCCCTTTGAGCGGGGGCAAGAGACCCAGTACTTC. Translating it yields CASSPFERGQETQYF.

This clonotype was seen more than once but under ten times. The chain's CDR3 is CATSGGPDRGLGHYYEQYV. As DNA, the CDR3 is TGTGCCACCAGTGGGGGTCCCGACAGGGGGCTCGGCCACTACTACGAGCAGTACGTC. The rearrangement links TRBV24-1 to TRBJ2-7; TRBD1 aligns across 10 bases. Germline loops: CDR1 KGHDR, CDR2 SFDVKD. The CDR3 is 19 residues long. V was pared by 5 bases and J by 3 bases, with 18 bases of the junction left unmatched.

This clonotype has at least ten counts. The V gene is TRBV20-1, the J gene TRBJ2-7, with D uncertain. Trimming shortened V by 2 bases and J by 2 bases, and 10 bases separated the two germline ends. The length of the CDR3 is 13 residues. The V gene's germline CDR1 is DFQATT and CDR2 SNEGSKA (reference sequence). The CDR3 coding sequence is TGCAGTGCTAGACTACCTGGGACCTACGAGCAGTACGTC. Its translation: CSARLPGTYEQYV.